Given below is one T cell receptor (beta chain) in context. Antigen unknown. The germline V gene has CDR1 LGHNA and CDR2 YSLEER. Losses at the gene ends were 0 bases for V and 0 bases for J; bases not matched to a gene: 4. This CDR3 has 17 residues. The sample is drawn from a study of cytomegalovirus exposure and HLA in healthy donors. Findings and limits, study-wide: Researchers left out some V segments, among them TRBV6-2 and TRBV6-3, as indistinguishable. Most TCRs appeared rarely, but some public TCRs recurred in many donors.

It was with 60 Vbeta and 13 Jbeta primers that the PCR ran. Repertoires were generated with immunoSEQ multiplex PCR, while TCRdb's copy carries only in-frame clones and drops some. This table holds under 170,000 clones, roughly 63% found once. The receptor was derived from a woman in her sixties in good health and CMV-seropositive. Sequenced input: PBMCs. This chain uses TRBV4-3 with TRBJ2-2; 7 nucleotides agree with TRBD2. The CDR3 DNA sequence: TGCGCCAGCAGCCAAGATCCTAGCGGAGCGAACACCGGGGAGCTGTTTTTT. It encodes CASSQDPSGANTGELFF.